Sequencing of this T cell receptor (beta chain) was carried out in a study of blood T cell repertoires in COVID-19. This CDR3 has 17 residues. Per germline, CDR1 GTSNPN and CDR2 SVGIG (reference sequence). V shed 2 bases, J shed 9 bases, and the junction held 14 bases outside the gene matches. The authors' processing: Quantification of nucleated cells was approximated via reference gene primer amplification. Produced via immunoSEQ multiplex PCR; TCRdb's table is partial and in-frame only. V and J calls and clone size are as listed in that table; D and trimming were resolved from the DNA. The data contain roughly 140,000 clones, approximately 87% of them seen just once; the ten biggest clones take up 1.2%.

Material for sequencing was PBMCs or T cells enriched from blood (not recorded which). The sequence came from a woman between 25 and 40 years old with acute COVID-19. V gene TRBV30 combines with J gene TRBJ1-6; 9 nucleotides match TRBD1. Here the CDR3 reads CAWSSTDRGIWGSPLHF. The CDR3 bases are TGTGCCTGGAGTTCTACGGACAGGGGTATTTGGGGTTCACCCCTCCACTTT. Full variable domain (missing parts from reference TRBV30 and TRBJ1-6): SQTIHQWPATLVQPVGSPLSLECTVEGTSNPNLYWYRQAAGRGLQLLFYSVGIGQISSEVPQNLSASRPQDRQFILSSKKLLLSDSGFYLCAWSSTDRGIWGSPLHFGNGTRLTVT.